A single sample gave rise to the 18 T cell receptor beta chains below, sequenced in a study of OX40 agonist ivuxolimab in advanced cancers. The repertoire was sequenced with immunoSEQ multiplex PCR; TCRdb's copy has only in-frame clones and lacks some. Seen here are around 20,000 clones, roughly 84% observed once, and the top ten hold 36%. The sample consisted of CD4+ or CD8+ T cells sorted from blood, taken in a trial of the OX40 agonist ivuxolimab. These receptors came from an adult with an advanced solid tumor such as melanoma, head and neck, liver or kidney cancer.

The V call is TRBV7-9, the J call TRBJ1-2, with 8 bases aligning to TRBD1. The V gene end was trimmed by 5 bases and the J gene end by 8 bases; junction bases not matched to a gene: 7. Germline V gives CDR1 SEHNR, CDR2 FQNEAQ (reference sequence). The CDR3 loop spans 13 amino acids. CDR3 DNA sequence: TGTGCCAGCAGCCAGGACAGGGTGAAGGGCTACACCTTC. Translation: CASSQDRVKGYTF.

This sequence joins TRBV10-1 and TRBJ1-1; 8 nucleotides align to TRBD1. Per germline, CDR1 WNHNN and CDR2 SYGVQD (reference sequence). The CDR3 extends over 17 amino acids. Trimming removed 5 bases from V and 7 bases from J; junction bases left unmatched: 18. The CDR3 region has the DNA TGCGCCAGCAGTTATGGGACGGACAGGGAAAGAGGTCGTGAAGCTTTCTTT. Translated: CASSYGTDRERGREAFF.

The chain has TRBV9 and TRBJ1-1, with D hard to call. Trimming removed 3 bases from V and 1 base from J, with 7 bases in between. The germline CDR1 and CDR2 sequences are SGDLS and YYNGEE. The CDR3 has 13 residues. CDR3 in DNA: TGTGCCAGCAGCGGGCAGGAGAACACTGAAGCTTTCTTT. The encoded protein is CASSGQENTEAFF.

The chain recombines TRBV6-4 with TRBJ2-3; D might be TRBD2 (5 bases). The germline V gene has CDR1 MRHNA and CDR2 SNTAGT. Between the trimmed V and J ends, which lost 4 bases and 4 bases, there was a span of 12 bases. The CDR3 runs to 14 residues. CDR3: CASSGSGDADTQYF. The CDR3 DNA follows: TGTGCCAGCAGTGGCTCCGGGGATGCAGATACGCAGTATTTT.

The chain joins TRBV9 to TRBJ2-3; 10 nucleotides align to TRBD2. The junction had 7 bases not matched to a gene; V was cut back by 6 bases and J by 3 bases. The germline CDR1 and CDR2 sequences are SGDLS and YYNGEE. The CDR3 totals 15 residues. The CDR3 here is CASTPSGSGTDTQYF. The DNA of the CDR3 is TGTGCCAGCACCCCTAGCGGGAGTGGTACAGATACGCAGTATTTT.

The genes are TRBV6-5 and TRBJ2-2; no firm D call. Germline CDR1 is MNHEY and CDR2 is SVGAGI. The CDR3 totals 15 residues. V shed 6 bases and J shed 2 bases, with 13 bases lying between them. This CDR3 reads CASRAEVANTGELFF. CDR3 bases: TGTGCCAGCAGGGCTGAGGTGGCTAACACCGGGGAGCTGTTTTTT.

This clone was picked up a small number of times. J is TRBJ1-1 and V is TRBV4-3, with unresolved D. CDR3 length: 15 amino acids. V was clipped by 3 bases and J by 0 bases, with 11 bases between them. Per the germline V gene, CDR1 is LGHNA and CDR2 is YSLEER. This CDR3 is CASSQLVDMNTEAFF. The CDR3 coding sequence is TGCGCCAGCAGCCAGTTGGTTGATATGAACACTGAAGCTTTCTTT.

The gene calls are TRBV27 and TRBJ2-7; D is perhaps TRBD2 (5 bases). The CDR3 sequence is 14 residues long. The germline V and J ends were trimmed by 3 bases and 2 bases, with 11 bases remaining between them. The germline V gene has CDR1 MNHEY and CDR2 SMNVEV (reference sequence). CDR3 in amino acids: CASSLRLRTYEQYF. The CDR3 DNA is TGTGCCAGCAGTTTGCGACTACGGACCTACGAGCAGTACTTC.

The chain recombines TRBV5-1 with TRBJ1-2; TRBD1 might be the D (6 bases). V was cut by 6 bases and J by 7 bases, with 25 bases left in between. The CDR3 contains 16 residues. Germline CDR1 is SGHRS and CDR2 is YFSETQ. CDR3 region: CASTPRPNGGEVGYTF. CDR3 bases: TGCGCCAGCACCCCTCGGCCCAATGGGGGCGAGGTTGGCTACACCTTC.

The chain employs TRBV9 and TRBJ1-1, with D perhaps matching TRBD1 (5 bases). The CDR3 consists of 17 residues. CDR1 is SGDLS, CDR2 YYNGEE, per germline. V dropped 1 base and J dropped 0 bases, with 16 bases sitting between them. The CDR3, as DNA: TGTGCCAGCAGCGTACTACCCAGGGAGCCGATGAACACTGAAGCTTTCTTT. It specifies CASSVLPREPMNTEAFF.

This clone was found a few times. The chain has TRBV14 and TRBJ2-7; 7 nucleotides line up with TRBD1. Trimming cost V 5 bases and J 9 bases; bases outside gene matches: 7. The germline gives CDR1 SGHDN, CDR2 FVKESK. The CDR3 contains 12 residues. CDR3 loop: CASSVGRDRQYF. CDR3 in DNA: TGTGCCAGCAGCGTTGGAAGGGACAGGCAGTACTTC.

This clone was counted once. The chain couples TRBV10-3 to TRBJ2-2; 7 positions match TRBD1. Germline lookup yields CDR1 ENHRY and CDR2 SYGVKD. V lost 2 bases, J lost 5 bases, and 2 bases stayed unmatched. The CDR3 has 14 amino acids. CDR3 in DNA: TGTGCCATCAGTGAGGCGGACAGGACCGGGGAGCTGTTTTTT. It specifies CAISEADRTGELFF.

The V and J genes are TRBV5-1 and TRBJ2-7; 7 nucleotides match TRBD1. CDR3 length: 16 amino acids. V lost 4 bases, J lost 2 bases, and 12 bases stayed unmatched. Germline V gene lookup returns CDR1 SGHRS and CDR2 YFSETQ. CDR3 bases: TGCGCCAGCAGCCCGGTTGGACAGGACGTTCCCTACGAGCAGTACTTC. This translates into CASSPVGQDVPYEQYF.

CDR3 sequence: CASSERVYGYTF. In nucleotides, the CDR3 is TGTGCCAGCAGTGAGAGGGTCTATGGCTACACCTTC. The gene calls are TRBV2 and TRBJ1-2, with D unclear. The V and J ends lost 3 bases and 4 bases respectively, with 6 bases between them. There are 12 residues in the CDR3. Germline assignment: CDR1 SNHLY and CDR2 FYNNEI.

The V gene is TRBV27, the J gene TRBJ2-5; D might be TRBD1 (7 bases). V shed 5 bases and J shed 3 bases, with 19 bases lying between them. There are 16 residues in the CDR3. CDR1 is MNHEY and CDR2 is SMNVEV in the germline V gene (reference sequence). The CDR3 region is CASSIIGAGGKETQYF. CDR3 coding DNA: TGTGCCAGCAGTATTATCGGGGCAGGGGGGAAAGAGACCCAGTACTTC.

This sequence joins TRBV7-9 and TRBJ2-3; a possible D gene is TRBD1 (6 bases). CDR1 is SEHNR and CDR2 is FQNEAQ in the germline V gene (reference sequence). The CDR3 is 17 amino acids. V was pared by 1 base and J by 2 bases, with 16 bases between. The CDR3 is CASSLVPGQSHTDTQYF. CDR3 nucleotides: TGTGCCAGCAGCTTAGTCCCTGGACAGTCACACACAGATACGCAGTATTTT.

V usage is TRBV5-1 and J usage is TRBJ1-1; D may be TRBD1 (5 bases). There are 13 residues in the CDR3. V gave up 4 bases and J gave up 1 base, with 8 bases separating them. The V gene's germline CDR1 is SGHRS and CDR2 YFSETQ. The DNA for the CDR3 is TGCGCCAGCAGCCCCAGGGCGAACACTGAAGCTTTCTTT. Its protein product is CASSPRANTEAFF.

This clone was seen many times. The chain has TRBV20-1 and TRBJ1-1; D is ambiguous. The CDR3 totals 11 residues. The V end was cut by 6 bases, the J end by 3 bases, with 8 bases between. The germline V gene encodes CDR1 DFQATT and CDR2 SNEGSKA (reference sequence). In DNA, the CDR3 is TGCAGTGCAAACAAGTACACTGAAGCTTTCTTT. Translating it yields CSANKYTEAFF.